The 23 T cell receptor beta chains presented below share a single source sample, sequenced in a study of T-cell reconstitution after alpha-beta-depleted transplantation in children. TCRbeta library preparation incorporated unique molecular identifiers. MiXCR, applied by TCRdb to the PCR reads, yields one record per CDR3 protein. The data hold around 250,000 distinct CDR3 sequences, with 7.5% to 9.5% observed a single time. Sequencing used PBMCs, mostly from graft donor cells, obtained 180 days after TCRalphabeta/CD19-depleted stem cell transplant. These receptors were obtained from a male patient aged 10-17 years who had a stem cell transplant for acute lymphoblastic leukemia, so the T cells may come from the graft donor.

Ten or more counts support this clonotype. This chain connects TRBV27 to TRBJ1-1; D gene ambiguous. CDR1 is MNHEY and CDR2 is SMNVEV in the germline V gene (reference sequence). The CDR3 is made up of 15 amino acids. V was trimmed by 3 bases and J by 6 bases, leaving 17 bases between them. The CDR3 DNA reads TGTGCCAGCAGTTTTATGCCGTCCAGTAACTCTGAAGCTTTCTTT. The encoded protein is CASSFMPSSNSEAFF.

The sample holds many counts of this clonotype. The chain recombines TRBV18 with TRBJ2-7; 8 nucleotides agree with TRBD2. There are 15 residues in the CDR3. From germline, CDR1 is KGHSH and CDR2 LQKENI. The V and J ends lost 3 bases and 2 bases, in that order; junction bases with no gene match: 6. The CDR3 loop reads CASSPRLALAYEQYF. The CDR3 DNA reads TGTGCCAGCTCACCTAGACTAGCGCTCGCCTACGAGCAGTACTTC.

This clonotype was detected ten times or more. The V call is TRBV7-2, the J call TRBJ2-3; 13 nucleotides align to TRBD2. The CDR3 has 17 residues. Germline V gives CDR1 SGHTA, CDR2 FQGNSA. V was pared by 0 bases and J by 4 bases, with 4 bases of the junction left unmatched. CDR3 in amino acids: CASSLAPTSGGPDTQYF. The DNA of the CDR3 is TGTGCCAGCAGCTTAGCTCCGACTAGCGGGGGGCCAGATACGCAGTATTTT.

This clonotype has a count of ten or more. The chain recombines TRBV27 with TRBJ2-1; D tentatively fits TRBD1 or TRBD2 (6 bases each). Germline CDR1 is MNHEY and CDR2 is SMNVEV (reference sequence). V shed 2 bases and J shed 10 bases, with 18 bases lying between them. This CDR3 has 15 residues. CDR3 bases: TGTGCCAGCAGTTTAGGGGGACACCCACGGGGGGAGCAGTTCTTC. This translates into CASSLGGHPRGEQFF.

This clonotype came up many times. The genes are TRBV7-9 and TRBJ2-1; the D is unclear. This CDR3 spans 13 amino acids. CDR1 SEHNR and CDR2 FQNEAQ come from the germline V gene (reference sequence). V lost 1 base and J lost 5, with 6 bases in between. CDR3 protein: CASSLGDNNEQFF. CDR3 sequence (DNA): TGTGCCAGCAGCTTAGGCGACAACAATGAGCAGTTCTTC.

In this sample, this clonotype turned up many times. The rearrangement uses TRBV6-5 and TRBJ1-5, with a tentative D call TRBD1 (5 bases). V was shortened by 4 bases and J by 4 bases, with 14 bases between the two germline ends. From germline, CDR1 is MNHEY and CDR2 SVGAGI. CDR3 length: 15 residues. CDR3 DNA: TGTGCCAGCAGTTTCCCCTCAACAGGTAATCAGCCCCAGCATTTT. It yields the protein CASSFPSTGNQPQHF.

This clonotype was detected many times. In DNA form, the CDR3 reads TGTGCCAGCTCACCGAAAGGAAATAGCAATCAGCCCCAGCATTTT. It translates to CASSPKGNSNQPQHF. The chain employs TRBV18 and TRBJ1-5, with D unclear. Germline V CDR1 and CDR2: KGHSH, LQKENI. This CDR3 region has 15 residues. V was cut by 3 bases and J by 0 bases, with 9 bases left in between.

The sample holds many counts of this clonotype. V is TRBV20-1 and J is TRBJ2-7, with 8 bases identical to TRBD2. With 0 bases clipped from V and 2 bases from J, the junction kept 9 bases outside the gene matches. Germline-derived CDR1 and CDR2 are DFQATT and SNEGSKA (reference sequence). The CDR3 contains 16 residues. The CDR3 is CSARDQGVAGTYEQYF. As DNA, the CDR3 is TGCAGTGCTAGAGATCAGGGAGTAGCGGGGACCTACGAGCAGTACTTC.

Ten or more counts support this clonotype. The chain is built from TRBV5-1 and TRBJ1-1; perhaps TRBD1 as D (5 bases). V lost 2 bases to trimming and J lost 5 bases, with 10 bases between them. Germline V gene sequence: CDR1 SGHRS, CDR2 YFSETQ. This CDR3 is 13 amino acids long. The CDR3 here is CASSFWGETEAFF. The CDR3 DNA reads as TGCGCCAGCAGCTTTTGGGGCGAGACTGAAGCTTTCTTT.

This clonotype came up many times. The chain is built from TRBV9 and TRBJ2-3; D is perhaps TRBD2 (5 bases). CDR1 is SGDLS, CDR2 YYNGEE, per germline. The CDR3 is made up of 15 amino acids. V shed 2 bases and J shed 2 bases, with 12 bases lying between them. CDR3 bases: TGTGCCAGCAGCGTCGGACTTCCTCACACAGATACGCAGTATTTT. Translated: CASSVGLPHTDTQYF.

This clonotype has ten or more counts. The V gene is TRBV6-1, the J gene TRBJ2-5, with D perhaps TRBD2 (6 bases). V dropped 1 base and J dropped 9 bases, with 6 bases sitting between them. The CDR3 extends over 11 amino acids. Per germline, CDR1 MNHNS and CDR2 SASEGT. The CDR3 protein is CASSEGGAQYF. In DNA, the CDR3 is TGTGCCAGCAGTGAAGGGGGGGCCCAGTACTTC.

This clonotype was detected many times. V is TRBV4-3 and J is TRBJ2-7, with 7 bases that match TRBD2. Germline loops: CDR1 LGHNA, CDR2 YSLEER. V was pared by 0 bases and J by 4 bases, with 18 bases of the junction left unmatched. The CDR3 runs 19 residues. CDR3 DNA: TGCGCCAGCAGCCAAGACTCGGGTTTCGGCCTAGCGGATAAGTACGAGCAGTACTTC. Translation: CASSQDSGFGLADKYEQYF.

The table lists this clonotype with many counts. V usage is TRBV20-1 and J usage is TRBJ1-1; D is unclear. This CDR3 comprises 12 residues. CDR1 and CDR2 (germline): DFQATT, SNEGSKA (reference sequence). V lost 4 bases, J lost 0 bases, and 6 bases lay in between. CDR3 nucleotides: TGCAGTGCTAACCGAATGAACACTGAAGCTTTCTTT. Amino acids: CSANRMNTEAFF.

This clonotype was observed many times. The J gene is TRBJ2-1, the V gene TRBV12-3 or TRBV12-4; TRBD1 aligns across 8 bases. Germline trimming cut 5 bases from V and 2 bases from J; bases unmatched to any gene: 5. This CDR3 has 15 residues. The DNA for the CDR3 is TGTGCCAGCAGTCCCCGACAGGGGACCTACAATGAGCAGTTCTTC. Translated, it gives CASSPRQGTYNEQFF.

Details on this clonotype: This could be a read error, since a much larger clone is one nucleotide away. Here the CDR3 DNA reads TGCAGTGCTAGAACTGATCGGATTGGCTACGAGCAGTACTTC. This codes for CSARTDRIGYEQYF. The chain joins TRBV20-1 to TRBJ2-7; no definite D call. This CDR3 spans 14 amino acids. Germline CDR1 and CDR2: DFQATT and SNEGSKA (reference sequence). Deletions cut 2 bases from V and 3 bases from J, with 14 bases between.

This clonotype was detected ten times or more. This chain uses TRBV5-1 with TRBJ1-1; possibly TRBD1 for D (5 bases). CDR3 length equals 15 residues. Trimming cost V 0 bases and J 0 bases, with 9 bases left between them. CDR1 is SGHRS, CDR2 YFSETQ, per germline. This chain's CDR3 is CASSLGGPLNTEAFF. In DNA, the CDR3 is TGCGCCAGCAGCTTGGGGGGACCGCTGAACACTGAAGCTTTCTTT.

This clonotype was counted many times. The chain employs TRBV4-3 and TRBJ1-6; TRBD1 matches 7 bases. Germline CDR1 and CDR2: LGHNA and YSLEER. Germline trimming cut 3 bases from V and 6 bases from J; bases unmatched to any gene: 2. The CDR3 totals 14 residues. CDR3 sequence (DNA): TGCGCCAGCAGCCAGCGGGACAGTAATTCACCCCTCCACTTT. It encodes CASSQRDSNSPLHF.

This clonotype appeared many times. The chain couples TRBV20-1 to TRBJ1-3, with TRBD1 as a possible D gene (6 bases). CDR1 and CDR2 from the germline V gene are DFQATT and SNEGSKA (reference sequence). CDR3 length: 13 amino acids. Trimming removed 6 bases from V and 7 bases from J, with 16 bases in between. DNA of the CDR3: TGCAGTGCCCCTAGCCCAGGGGCTAACACCATATATTTT. Its translation is CSAPSPGANTIYF.

Ten or more counts support this clonotype. The chain recombines TRBV29-1 with TRBJ2-7; 9 nucleotides line up with TRBD2. The V gene's germline CDR1 is SQVTM and CDR2 ANQGSEA. The V and J ends lost 5 bases and 3 bases, in that order; junction bases with no gene match: 2. The CDR3 runs 12 residues. The CDR3 bases are TGCAGCGTTCTGACTAGCGGCTACGAGCAGTACTTC. Translation: CSVLTSGYEQYF.

About this clonotype itself: This may be a read error: a much more frequent sequence differs by one nucleotide. The CDR3 DNA is TGTGCCAGCAGTTTCTTCACAGGGGTCCTCTACAATGAGCAGTTCTTC. Encoded protein: CASSFFTGVLYNEQFF. V gene TRBV27 combines with J gene TRBJ2-1; 7 nucleotides match TRBD1. The CDR3 sequence is 16 residues long. Germline-derived CDR1 and CDR2 are MNHEY and SMNVEV (reference sequence). The J segment lost 3 bases and the V segment lost 3 bases, leaving 8 bases of the junction unmatched.

The rearrangement joins TRBV24-1 to TRBJ2-5; 9 bases align to TRBD2. The CDR3 loop spans 16 amino acids. Germline CDR1 is KGHDR and CDR2 is SFDVKD. V trimming: 4 bases; J trimming: 1 base; junction bases outside the gene matches: 6. The CDR3 loop reads CATSESSGNPQETQYF. CDR3 nucleotide sequence: TGTGCCACCAGTGAGTCTAGCGGGAACCCCCAAGAGACCCAGTACTTC.

This clonotype was found many times. The J gene is TRBJ2-1, the V gene TRBV28; weak D call: TRBD2 (6 bases). Deletions cut 2 bases from V and 5 bases from J, with 10 bases between. CDR1 is MDHEN and CDR2 is SYDVKM in the germline V gene. The CDR3 is 14 amino acids. The CDR3 loop is CASSLIREHNEQFF. CDR3 sequence (DNA): TGTGCCAGCAGTTTAATTCGGGAGCACAATGAGCAGTTCTTC.

In this sample, this clonotype turned up many times. The V call is TRBV12-3 or TRBV12-4, the J call TRBJ2-2, with 7 bases identical to TRBD1. The CDR3 runs 13 residues. The ends lost 7 bases at V and 5 bases at J; junction bases unmatched: 4. The CDR3 protein is CASNLDRTGELFF. CDR3 DNA sequence: TGTGCCAGCAACCTGGACAGGACCGGGGAGCTGTTTTTT.